The T cell receptor (beta chain) under discussion was sequenced for a study of type 1 and type 2 diabetes patients. In the study overall: The cohort mixed type 1 diabetes, type 2 diabetes and nondiabetic donors.

Broader study findings: Groups were not age- or gender-matched, which may bias interpretation.

This clonotype was found once. Its specificity is not known. Mismatch with germline at one junction end may stem from a read error. Germline CDR1 LNHNV, CDR2 YYDKDF (reference sequence). The CDR3 spans 14 residues. PCR was run on genomic DNA. Multiplex PCR with 30 forward and 13 reverse primers amplified the TCR beta CDR3. TCRdb reanalysed the multiplex PCR reads using MiXCR and keeps one entry per CDR3 protein. This table has a few hundred thousand distinct CDR3 sequences, 47% appearing once. This TCR was sampled from a man between 18 and 35 years old with type 2 diabetes. The chain carries TRBV15 and TRBJ2-5, with D hard to call. The sequenced sample consisted of peripheral blood mononuclear cells (PBMCs). The CDR3 sequence: CASSVEGVQETQYF. CDR3 coding DNA: TGTGCCAGCAGCGTAGAAGGAGTCCAAGAGACCCAGTACTTC.